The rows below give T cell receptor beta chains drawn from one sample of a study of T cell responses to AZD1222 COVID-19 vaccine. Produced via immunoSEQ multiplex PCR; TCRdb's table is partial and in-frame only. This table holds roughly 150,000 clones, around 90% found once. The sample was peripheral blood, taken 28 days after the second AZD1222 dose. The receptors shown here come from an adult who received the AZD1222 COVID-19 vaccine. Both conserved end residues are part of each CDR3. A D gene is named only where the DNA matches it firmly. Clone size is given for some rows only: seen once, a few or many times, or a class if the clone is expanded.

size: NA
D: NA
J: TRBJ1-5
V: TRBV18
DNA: TGTGCCAGCTCAACTCGGGGTCAGCCCCAGCATTTT
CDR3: CASSTRGQPQHF

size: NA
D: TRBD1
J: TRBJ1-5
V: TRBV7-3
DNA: TGTGCCAGCAGCCCATCAGACAGGGGACATCAGCCCCAGCATTTT
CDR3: CASSPSDRGHQPQHF

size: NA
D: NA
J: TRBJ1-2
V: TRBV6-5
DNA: TGTGCCAGCAGCGCCGAAGGATATGGCTACACCTTC
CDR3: CASSAEGYGYTF

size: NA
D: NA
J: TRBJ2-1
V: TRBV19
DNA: TGTGCCAGCGCCTACAGACAGACTAACTACAATGAGCAGTTCTTC
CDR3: CASAYRQTNYNEQFF

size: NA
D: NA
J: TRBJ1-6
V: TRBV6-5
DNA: TGTGCCAGCAGTACCGGGATCCTCTCTTCACCCCTCCACTTT
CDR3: CASSTGILSSPLHF

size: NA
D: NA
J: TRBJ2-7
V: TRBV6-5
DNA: TGTGCCAGCACGGGTGGCGGATCCTACGAGCAGTACTTC
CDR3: CASTGGGSYEQYF

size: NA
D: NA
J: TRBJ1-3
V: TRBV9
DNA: TGTGCCAGCAGCCCCTCTGGCTCTGGAAACACCATATATTTT
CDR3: CASSPSGSGNTIYF

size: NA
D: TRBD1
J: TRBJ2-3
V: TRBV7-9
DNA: TGTGCCAGCAGCTCGACACACAGGGGACGGGCAGATACGCAGTATTTT
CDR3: CASSSTHRGRADTQYF

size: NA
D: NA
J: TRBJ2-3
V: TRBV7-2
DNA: TGTGCCAGCAGCCCGGGGGCCACAGATACGCAGTATTTT
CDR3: CASSPGATDTQYF

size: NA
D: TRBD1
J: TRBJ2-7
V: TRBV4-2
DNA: TGTGCCAGCAGCCAAGATCAGGGGGACAGGGGTTACGAGCAGTACTTC
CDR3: CASSQDQGDRGYEQYF

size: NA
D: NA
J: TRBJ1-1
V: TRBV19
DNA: TGTGCCAGTAGTATATACTTCCAGAATAGGGACACTGAAGCTTTCTTT
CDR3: CASSIYFQNRDTEAFF

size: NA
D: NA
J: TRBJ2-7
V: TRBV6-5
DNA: TGTGCCAGCAACCGATTACAGGCCTCCTACGAGCAGTACTTC
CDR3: CASNRLQASYEQYF

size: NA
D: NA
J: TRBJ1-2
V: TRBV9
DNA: TGTGCCAGCAGCGTAGCCTGGGACTATGGCTACACCTTC
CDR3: CASSVAWDYGYTF

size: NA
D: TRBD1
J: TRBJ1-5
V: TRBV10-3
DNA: TGTGCCATCAGTGACGGGACAGGGGTTCAGCCCCAGCATTTT
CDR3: CAISDGTGVQPQHF

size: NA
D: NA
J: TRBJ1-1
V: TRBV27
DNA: TGTGCCAGCAGCCCCGGAGGTCGTGGCACTGAAGCTTTCTTT
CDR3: CASSPGGRGTEAFF

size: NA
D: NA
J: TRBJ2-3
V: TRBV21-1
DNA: TGTGCCAGCATGAGGTCCCCGCCTACTAGCACAGATACGCAGTATTTT
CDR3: CASMRSPPTSTDTQYF

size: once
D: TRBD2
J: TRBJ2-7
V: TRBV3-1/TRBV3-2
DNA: TGTGCCAGCAGCCTCGGGGGGACCCACTCCTACGAGCAGTACTTC
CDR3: CASSLGGTHSYEQYF

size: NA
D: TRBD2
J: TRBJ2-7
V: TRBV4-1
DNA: TGCGCCAGCAGCCAAGATCCTAGCGGGGGCGAGCAGTACTTC
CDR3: CASSQDPSGGEQYF

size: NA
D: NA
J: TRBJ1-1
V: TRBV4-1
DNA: TGCGCCAGCAGCCGGGGGGGTTTGGTTTTGAACACTGAAGCTTTCTTT
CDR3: CASSRGGLVLNTEAFF

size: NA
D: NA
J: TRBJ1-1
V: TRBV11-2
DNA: TGTGCCAGCAGCTTTCTCCCCCGTGGTAGTGGCACTGAAGCTTTCTTT
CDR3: CASSFLPRGSGTEAFF

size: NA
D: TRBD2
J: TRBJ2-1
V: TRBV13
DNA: TGTGCCAGCAGCTCTCTAGCGGGGGTTTACAATGAGCAGTTCTTC
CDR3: CASSSLAGVYNEQFF

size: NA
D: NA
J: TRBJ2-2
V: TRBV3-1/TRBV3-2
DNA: TGTGCCAGCGAAACCGGACCCACCGGGGAGCTGTTTTTT
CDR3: CASETGPTGELFF

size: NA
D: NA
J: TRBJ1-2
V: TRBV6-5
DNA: TGTGCCAGCACCTCCGGGACACCCAGGGGCTACACCTTC
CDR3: CASTSGTPRGYTF

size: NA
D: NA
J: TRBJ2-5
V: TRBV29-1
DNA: TGCAGCGTTGGGCGAAGTCTGGAGACCCAGTACTTC
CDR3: CSVGRSLETQYF

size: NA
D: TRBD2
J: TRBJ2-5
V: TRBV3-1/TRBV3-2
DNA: TGTGCCAGCAGGGGAAGGCTAGCGGGGGGGCCCCAAGAGACCCAGTACTTC
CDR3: CASRGRLAGGPQETQYF

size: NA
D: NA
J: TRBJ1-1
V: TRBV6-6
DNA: TGTGCCAGCAGTTACTCCAGGACACAGAACACTGAAGCTTTCTTT
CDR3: CASSYSRTQNTEAFF

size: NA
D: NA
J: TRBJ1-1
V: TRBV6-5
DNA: TGTGCCAGCAGTTCGAAGGGACGCAACACTGAAGCTTTCTTT
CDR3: CASSSKGRNTEAFF